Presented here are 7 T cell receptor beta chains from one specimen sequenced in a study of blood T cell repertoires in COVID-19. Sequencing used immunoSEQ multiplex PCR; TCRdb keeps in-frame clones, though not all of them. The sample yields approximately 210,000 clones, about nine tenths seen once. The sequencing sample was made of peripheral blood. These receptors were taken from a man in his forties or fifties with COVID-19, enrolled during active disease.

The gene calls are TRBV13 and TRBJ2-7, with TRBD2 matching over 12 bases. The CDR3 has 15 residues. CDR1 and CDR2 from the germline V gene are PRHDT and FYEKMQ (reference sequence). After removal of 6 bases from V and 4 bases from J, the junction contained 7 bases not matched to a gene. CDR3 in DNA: TGTGCCAGCAGTTCAGGACTAGCGGGATTTTACGAGCAGTACTTC. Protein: CASSSGLAGFYEQYF.

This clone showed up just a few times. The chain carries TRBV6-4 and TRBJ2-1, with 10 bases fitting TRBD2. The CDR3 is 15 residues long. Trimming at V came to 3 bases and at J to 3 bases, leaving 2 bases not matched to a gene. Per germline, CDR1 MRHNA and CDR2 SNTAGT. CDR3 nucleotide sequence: TGTGCCAGCAGTGAAACTAGCGGGGACTACAATGAGCAGTTCTTC. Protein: CASSETSGDYNEQFF.

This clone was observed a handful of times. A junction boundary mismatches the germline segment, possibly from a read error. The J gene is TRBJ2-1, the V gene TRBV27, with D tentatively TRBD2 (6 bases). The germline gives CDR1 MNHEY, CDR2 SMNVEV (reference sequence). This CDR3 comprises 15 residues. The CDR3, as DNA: TGTGCCAGCAGTTTTTTGTTTTCGGGGAGGAATGGGCAGTTCTTC. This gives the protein CASSFLFSGRNGQFF.

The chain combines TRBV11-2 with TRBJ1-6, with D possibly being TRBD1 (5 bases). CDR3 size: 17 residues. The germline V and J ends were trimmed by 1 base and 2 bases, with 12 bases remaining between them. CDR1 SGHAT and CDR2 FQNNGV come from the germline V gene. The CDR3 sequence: CASSLGPTGAYNSPLHF. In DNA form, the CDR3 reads TGTGCCAGCAGCTTAGGGCCTACAGGCGCCTATAATTCACCCCTCCACTTT.

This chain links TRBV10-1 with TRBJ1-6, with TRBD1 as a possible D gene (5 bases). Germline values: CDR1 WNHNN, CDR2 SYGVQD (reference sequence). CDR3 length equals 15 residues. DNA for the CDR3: TGCGCTTTGGGGGGACCCACCTCCTATAATTCACCCCTCCACTTT. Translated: CALGGPTSYNSPLHF.

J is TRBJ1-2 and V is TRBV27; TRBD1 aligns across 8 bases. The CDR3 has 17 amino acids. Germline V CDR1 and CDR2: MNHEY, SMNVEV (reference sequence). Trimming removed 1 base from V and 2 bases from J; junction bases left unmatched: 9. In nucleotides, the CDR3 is TGTGCCAGCAGTTTATTTGGGCAGGGGGCGATGAACTATGGCTACACCTTC. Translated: CASSLFGQGAMNYGYTF.

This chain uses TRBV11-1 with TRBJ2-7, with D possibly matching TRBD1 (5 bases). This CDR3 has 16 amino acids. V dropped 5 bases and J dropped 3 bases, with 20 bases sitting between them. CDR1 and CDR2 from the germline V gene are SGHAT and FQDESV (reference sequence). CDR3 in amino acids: CASSIPGPRQNYEQYF. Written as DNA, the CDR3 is TGTGCCAGCAGCATCCCGGGCCCCCGACAGAACTACGAGCAGTACTTC.